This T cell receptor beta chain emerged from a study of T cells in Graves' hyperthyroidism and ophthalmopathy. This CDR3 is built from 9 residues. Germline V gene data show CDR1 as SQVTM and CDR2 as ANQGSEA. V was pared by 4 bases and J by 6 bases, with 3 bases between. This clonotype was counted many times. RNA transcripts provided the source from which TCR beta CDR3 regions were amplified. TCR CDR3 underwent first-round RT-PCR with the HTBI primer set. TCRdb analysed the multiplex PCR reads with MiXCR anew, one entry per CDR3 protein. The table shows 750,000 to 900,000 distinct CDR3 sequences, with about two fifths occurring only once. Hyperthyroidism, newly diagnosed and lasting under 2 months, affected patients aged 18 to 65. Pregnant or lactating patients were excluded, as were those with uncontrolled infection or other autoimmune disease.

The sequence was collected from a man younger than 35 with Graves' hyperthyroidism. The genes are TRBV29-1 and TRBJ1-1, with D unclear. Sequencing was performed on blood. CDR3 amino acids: CSVVPEAFF. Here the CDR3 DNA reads TGCAGCGTTGTACCTGAAGCTTTCTTT.